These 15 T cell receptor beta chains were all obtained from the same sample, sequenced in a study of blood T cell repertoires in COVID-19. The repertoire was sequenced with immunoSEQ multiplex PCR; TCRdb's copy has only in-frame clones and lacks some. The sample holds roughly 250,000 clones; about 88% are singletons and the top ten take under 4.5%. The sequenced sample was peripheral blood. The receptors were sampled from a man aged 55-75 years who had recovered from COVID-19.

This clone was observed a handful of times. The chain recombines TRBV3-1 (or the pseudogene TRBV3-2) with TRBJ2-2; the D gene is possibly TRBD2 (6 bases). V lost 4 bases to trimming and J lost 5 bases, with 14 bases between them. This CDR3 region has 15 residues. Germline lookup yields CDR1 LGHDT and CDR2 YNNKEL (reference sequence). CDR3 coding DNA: TGTGCCAGCAGCCCAAGACTAGTTGGTACCGGGGAGCTGTTTTTT. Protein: CASSPRLVGTGELFF.

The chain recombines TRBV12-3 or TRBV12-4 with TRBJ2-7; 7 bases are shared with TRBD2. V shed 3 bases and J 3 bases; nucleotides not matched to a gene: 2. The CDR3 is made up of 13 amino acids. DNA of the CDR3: TGTGCCAGCAGTTTTGGACTAGGCTACGAGCAGTACTTC. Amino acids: CASSFGLGYEQYF.

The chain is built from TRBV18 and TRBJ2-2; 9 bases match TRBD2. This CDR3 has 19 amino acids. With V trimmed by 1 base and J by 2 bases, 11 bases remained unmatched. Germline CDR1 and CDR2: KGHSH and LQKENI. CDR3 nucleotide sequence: TGTGCCAGCTCACCACTTCCGGCGGGGGGGTCCTCTAACACCGGGGAGCTGTTTTTT. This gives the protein CASSPLPAGGSSNTGELFF.

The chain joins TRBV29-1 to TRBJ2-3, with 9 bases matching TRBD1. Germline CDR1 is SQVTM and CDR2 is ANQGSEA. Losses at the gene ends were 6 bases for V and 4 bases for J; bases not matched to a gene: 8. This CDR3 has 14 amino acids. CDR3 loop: CSVGPGQGPDTQYF. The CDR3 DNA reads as TGCAGCGTGGGGCCGGGACAGGGCCCAGATACGCAGTATTTT.

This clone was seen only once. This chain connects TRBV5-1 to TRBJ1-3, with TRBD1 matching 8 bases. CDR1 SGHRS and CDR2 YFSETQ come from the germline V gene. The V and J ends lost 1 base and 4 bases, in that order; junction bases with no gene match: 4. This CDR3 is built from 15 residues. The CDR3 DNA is TGCGCCAGCAGCTTGACAGGGGGGTCAGGAAACACCATATATTTT. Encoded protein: CASSLTGGSGNTIYF.

This CDR3 is CSASGVYGYTF. The DNA for the CDR3 is TGCAGTGCTAGCGGAGTATATGGCTACACCTTC. The genes are TRBV20-1 and TRBJ1-2; unclear D gene. The length of the CDR3 is 11 residues. V was trimmed by 3 bases and J by 5 bases, leaving 7 bases between them. Looked up from germline, CDR1 is DFQATT and CDR2 is SNEGSKA (reference sequence).

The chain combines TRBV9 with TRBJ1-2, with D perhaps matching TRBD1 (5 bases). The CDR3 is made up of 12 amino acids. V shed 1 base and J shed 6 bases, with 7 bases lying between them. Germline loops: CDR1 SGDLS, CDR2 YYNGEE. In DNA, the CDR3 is TGTGCCAGCAGCGTATCCAGGGATGGCTACACCTTC. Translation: CASSVSRDGYTF.

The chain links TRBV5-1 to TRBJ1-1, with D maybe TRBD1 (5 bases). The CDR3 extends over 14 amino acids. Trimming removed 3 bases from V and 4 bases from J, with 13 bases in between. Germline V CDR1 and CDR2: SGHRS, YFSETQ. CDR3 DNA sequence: TGCGCCAGCAGCTGGGCCCCGGGGGGCACTGAAGCTTTCTTT. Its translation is CASSWAPGGTEAFF.

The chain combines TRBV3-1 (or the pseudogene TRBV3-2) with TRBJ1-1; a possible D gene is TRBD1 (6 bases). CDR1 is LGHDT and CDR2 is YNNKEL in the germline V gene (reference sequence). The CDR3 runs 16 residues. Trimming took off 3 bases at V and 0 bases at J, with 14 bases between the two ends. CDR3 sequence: CASSQVGQIMNTEAFF. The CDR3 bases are TGTGCCAGCAGCCAGGTTGGACAGATAATGAACACTGAAGCTTTCTTT.

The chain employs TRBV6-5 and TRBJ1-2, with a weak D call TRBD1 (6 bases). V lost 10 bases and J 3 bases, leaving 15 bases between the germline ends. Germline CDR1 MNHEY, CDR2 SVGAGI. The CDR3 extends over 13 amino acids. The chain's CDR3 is CATDPNRDYGYTF. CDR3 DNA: TGTGCCACCGACCCGAACAGGGACTATGGCTACACCTTC.

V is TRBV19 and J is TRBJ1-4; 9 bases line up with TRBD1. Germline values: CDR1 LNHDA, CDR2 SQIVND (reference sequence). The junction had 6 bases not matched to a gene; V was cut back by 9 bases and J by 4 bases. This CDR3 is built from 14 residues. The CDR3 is CASSRQGDNEKLFF. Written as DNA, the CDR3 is TGTGCCAGCTCCCGACAGGGGGATAATGAAAAACTGTTTTTT.

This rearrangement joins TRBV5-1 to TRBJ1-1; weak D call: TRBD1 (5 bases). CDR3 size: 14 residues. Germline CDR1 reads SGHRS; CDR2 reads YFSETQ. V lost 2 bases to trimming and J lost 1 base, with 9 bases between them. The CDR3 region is CASSLQASNTEAFF. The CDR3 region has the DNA TGCGCCAGCAGCTTACAGGCTTCGAACACTGAAGCTTTCTTT.

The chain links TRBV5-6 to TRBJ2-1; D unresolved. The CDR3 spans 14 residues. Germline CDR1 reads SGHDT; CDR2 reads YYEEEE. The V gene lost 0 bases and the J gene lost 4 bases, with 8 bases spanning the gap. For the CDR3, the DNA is TGTGCCAGCAGCTTGGCTCAGAAGTACAATGAGCAGTTCTTC. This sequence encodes CASSLAQKYNEQFF.

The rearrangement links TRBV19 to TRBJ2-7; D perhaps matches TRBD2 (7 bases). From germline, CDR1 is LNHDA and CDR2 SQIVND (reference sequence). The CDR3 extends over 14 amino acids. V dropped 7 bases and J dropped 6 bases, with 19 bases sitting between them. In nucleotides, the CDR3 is TGTGCCAGTATCCCCCGGGGGGCCTCTGGCGAGCAGTACTTC. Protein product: CASIPRGASGEQYF.

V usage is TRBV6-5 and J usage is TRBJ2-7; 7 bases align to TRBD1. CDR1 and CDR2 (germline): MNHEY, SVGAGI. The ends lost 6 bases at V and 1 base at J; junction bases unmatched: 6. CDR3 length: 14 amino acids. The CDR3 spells CASSPTGWSYEQYF. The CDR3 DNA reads TGTGCCAGCAGCCCGACAGGGTGGTCCTACGAGCAGTACTTC.